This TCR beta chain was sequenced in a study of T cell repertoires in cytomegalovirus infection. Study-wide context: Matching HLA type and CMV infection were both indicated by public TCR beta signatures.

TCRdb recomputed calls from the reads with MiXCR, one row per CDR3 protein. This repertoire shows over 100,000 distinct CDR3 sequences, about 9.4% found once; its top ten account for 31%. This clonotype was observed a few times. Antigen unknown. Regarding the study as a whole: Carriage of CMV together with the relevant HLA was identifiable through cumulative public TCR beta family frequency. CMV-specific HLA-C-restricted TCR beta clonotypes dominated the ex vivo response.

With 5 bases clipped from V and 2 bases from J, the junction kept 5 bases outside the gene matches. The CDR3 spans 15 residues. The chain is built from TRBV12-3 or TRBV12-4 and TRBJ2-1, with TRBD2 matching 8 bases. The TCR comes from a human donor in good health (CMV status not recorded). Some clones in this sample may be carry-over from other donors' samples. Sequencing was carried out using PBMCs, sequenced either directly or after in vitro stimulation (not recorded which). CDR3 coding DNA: TGTGCCAGCAGTGGGAGCGGGGGAACCTACAATGAGCAGTTCTTC. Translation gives CASSGSGGTYNEQFF.